The entry below describes one T cell receptor beta chain. Enrollees, about 18 to 89 years old, lived in 24 US areas. This specimen belongs to a study of blood T cell repertoires in COVID-19. The CDR3 is 15 amino acids. V lost 4 bases and J 6 bases, leaving 15 bases between the germline ends. Germline V gives CDR1 MGHRA, CDR2 YSYEKL. Authors' methods: Reference gene primer amplification gave nucleated cell count estimates. This table comes from immunoSEQ multiplex PCR, and its TCRdb copy is limited to in-frame clones, with some not included. The V and J calls and clone size are taken from that table; D and trimming were inferred from the DNA. The table shows roughly 200,000 clones, with 70% to 90% occurring only once.

The chain has TRBV4-1 and TRBJ2-2; tentative D call: TRBD1 (6 bases). This receptor was identified in a woman aged 40 to 50 with acute COVID-19. Material: PBMCs or T cells enriched from blood (not recorded which). The CDR3 DNA reads TGCGCCAGCAGCCGAGGAGTGGGGGCGGCCGGGGAGCTGTTTTTT. It yields the protein CASSRGVGAAGELFF.